This T cell receptor (beta chain) was observed in a study of T cells in narcolepsy. General study points: Healthy controls reportedly lacked the autoreactive clonotypes serially found in patients' blood. Comparing one patient's CSF and blood CD4+ clonotypes highlighted HCRT- and TRIB2-specific autoreactive clonotypes.

This clone was seen a handful of times. The antigen is undetermined. Profiling relied on immunoSEQ multiplex PCR, and the TCRdb table lists in-frame clones only, not all of them. The sample contains tens of thousands of clones, around 78% of which appear only once. The TCR sequence derives from a human donor with narcolepsy. The sequenced sample was CD45RA- memory CD4+ T cells from PBMCs.

CDR3 region: CASSLGHTGELFF. In DNA form, the CDR3 reads TGTGCCAGCAGCTTAGGACACACCGGGGAGCTGTTTTTT. The chain recombines TRBV7-8 with TRBJ2-2; D remains unclear. CDR1 SGHVS and CDR2 FQNEAQ come from the germline V gene. The CDR3 runs to 13 residues. The germline V and J ends were trimmed by 1 base and 3 bases, with 3 bases remaining between them. Variable domain in full (rest from reference TRBV7-8 and TRBJ2-2): GAGVSQSPRYKVAKRGQDVALRCDPISGHVSLFWYQQALGQGPEFLTYFQNEAQLDKSGLPSDRFFAERPEGSVSTLKIQRTQQEDSAVYLCASSLGHTGELFFGEGSRLTVL.